Given below is one TCR beta chain in context. Germline CDR1 MDHEN, CDR2 SYDVKM. V lost 7 bases, J lost 2 bases, and 15 bases lay in between. The CDR3 is 14 residues long. This sample was taken from a study of identical twins. Every sampled donor was Caucasian and healthy. Each cDNA held unique molecular identifiers, and template switching gave it a universal primer site. TCRdb reprocessed the 5' RACE reads with MiXCR, giving one entry per CDR3 protein. In the table there are 200,000 or so distinct CDR3 sequences, roughly 7.5% of which are singletons. The sample was also linked to a second study, of yellow fever vaccine responses in identical twins.

The sequenced sample consisted of memory (CD45RO+) T cells sorted from blood. V usage is TRBV28 and J usage is TRBJ2-7; TRBD1 is a possible D gene (7 bases). This TCR was sampled from a woman aged 18-29 years in good health. The CDR3: CASTSQGGPYEQYF. The DNA of the CDR3 is TGTGCCAGCACATCGCAGGGGGGTCCCTACGAGCAGTACTTC.